This TCR beta chain was retrieved from a study of technical replicates of blood from a few donors. This clone was seen only once. The germline V gene has CDR1 SQVTM and CDR2 ANQGSEA. Trimming removed 6 bases from V and 7 bases from J, with 13 bases in between. The CDR3 is made up of 12 amino acids. Some clones are missing from TCRdb's copy, which holds only in-frame ones; the method was immunoSEQ multiplex PCR. The table lists 90,000 to 100,000 clones, about 95% of them singletons. The sequencing input was T cells isolated from PBMCs. The chain couples TRBV29-1 to TRBJ2-1, with D perhaps TRBD2 (5 bases). This TCR was recovered from a human donor in good health. CDR3 sequence: CSVEVRRNEQFF. In DNA, the CDR3 is TGCAGCGTAGAGGTGAGGAGGAATGAGCAGTTCTTC.